Listed below are T cell receptor beta chains from one sample, sequenced in a study of blood T cell repertoires in COVID-19. The protocol was immunoSEQ multiplex PCR, while the TCRdb copy is restricted to in-frame clones and leaves out a portion. The sample shows some 140,000 clones, almost 85% of them seen only once. The specimen sequenced was PBMCs or T cells enriched from blood (not recorded which). The origin of the receptors is a man between 35 and 55 years old with acute COVID-19. CDR3s include the opening cysteine and the closing phenylalanine or tryptophan. The D gene is left open where the match is weak. Where a row states a size, it is once, few, many or the class of an expanded clone; other rows omit it.

d_gene,j_gene,abundance,v_gene,CDR3aa,CDR3nt
NA,TRBJ2-1,NA,TRBV14,CASSGRGMDYNEQFF,TGTGCCAGCAGCGGCAGGGGTATGGACTACAATGAGCAGTTCTTC
NA,TRBJ2-3,NA,TRBV18,CASSPPRGEEYPDTQYF,TGTGCCAGCTCACCCCCCAGGGGAGAAGAGTATCCAGATACGCAGTATTTT
TRBD1,TRBJ1-5,NA,TRBV28,CASADRGGNQPQHF,TGTGCCAGCGCTGACAGGGGTGGCAATCAGCCCCAGCATTTT
NA,TRBJ1-1,NA,TRBV12-5,CASGLDAENTEAFF,TGTGCTAGTGGTTTGGACGCAGAGAACACTGAAGCTTTCTTT
TRBD1,TRBJ1-1,NA,TRBV5-1,CASSPTSDRFTEAFF,TGCGCCAGCAGCCCAACCTCGGACAGGTTCACTGAAGCTTTCTTT
TRBD2,TRBJ2-5,NA,TRBV28,CASSRLAGVGAETQYF,TGTGCCAGCAGTCGACTAGCGGGAGTGGGGGCAGAGACCCAGTACTTC
NA,TRBJ2-2,NA,TRBV19,CASSEITGELFF,TGTGCCAGTAGCGAGATCACCGGGGAGCTGTTTTTT
TRBD2,TRBJ2-5,NA,TRBV5-4,CASSSGLAGTSGTQYF,TGTGCCAGCAGCTCCGGACTAGCGGGGACCTCGGGGACCCAGTACTTC
NA,TRBJ1-2,NA,TRBV7-9,CASSLGSSYGYTF,TGTGCCAGCAGCTTAGGGAGTAGCTATGGCTACACCTTC
TRBD2,TRBJ2-1,NA,TRBV7-2,CASSLAGTTNNEQFF,TGTGCCAGCAGCTTAGCCGGGACTACAAACAATGAGCAGTTCTTC
TRBD1,TRBJ2-5,NA,TRBV30,CAWSMGTGGETQYF,TGTGCCTGGAGTATGGGGACAGGGGGCGAGACCCAGTACTTC
NA,TRBJ1-2,NA,TRBV6-5,CASTAQTGNYGYTF,TGTGCCAGCACCGCCCAGACGGGAAACTATGGCTACACCTTC
NA,TRBJ1-5,NA,TRBV6-2/TRBV6-3,CASSQTVNQPQHF,TGTGCCAGCAGTCAGACAGTCAATCAGCCCCAGCATTTT
TRBD1,TRBJ1-4,NA,TRBV7-2,CASSFQGDGEKLFF,TGTGCCAGCAGCTTTCAGGGGGACGGGGAAAAACTGTTTTTT
NA,TRBJ1-6,NA,TRBV7-9,CASRSSRGASNSPLHF,TGTGCCAGCAGGTCTTCCAGGGGCGCGAGTAATTCACCCCTCCACTTT
NA,TRBJ1-5,NA,TRBV5-4,CASSSNGRQPQHF,TGTGCCAGCAGCTCCAATGGGCGTCAGCCCCAGCATTTT
TRBD1,TRBJ1-5,NA,TRBV6-5,CASRDRGLGPQHF,TGTGCCAGCAGGGACAGGGGGCTGGGGCCCCAGCATTTT
NA,TRBJ1-2,NA,TRBV5-5,CASSLVTAFYGYTF,TGTGCCAGCAGCTTGGTGACAGCCTTCTATGGCTACACCTTC
NA,TRBJ1-3,NA,TRBV5-1,CASSFDFGFRSNTIYF,TGCGCCAGCAGCTTTGATTTCGGGTTTCGATCAAACACCATATATTTT
NA,TRBJ2-7,NA,TRBV6-2/TRBV6-3,CASSYSGGSYEQYF,TGTGCCAGCAGTTACTCGGGGGGCTCCTACGAGCAGTACTTC
TRBD1,TRBJ2-6,NA,TRBV7-2,CASSLGQGAAGANVLTF,TGTGCCAGCAGCCTAGGACAGGGGGCTGCTGGGGCCAACGTCCTGACTTTC
TRBD1,TRBJ1-3,NA,TRBV10-3,CAISESSDRRRAGNTIYF,TGTGCCATCAGTGAGTCATCGGACAGGCGGCGGGCTGGAAACACCATATATTTT
TRBD2,TRBJ2-1,NA,TRBV27,CASSSGLAGGRSDEQFF,TGTGCCAGCAGCTCGGGACTAGCGGGAGGGCGAAGCGATGAGCAGTTCTTC
NA,TRBJ1-4,NA,TRBV4-1,CASSQDAVRATTNEKLFF,TGCGCCAGCAGCCAAGACGCCGTCAGGGCGACAACTAATGAAAAACTGTTTTTT
NA,TRBJ1-3,NA,TRBV19,CASSEISGNTIYF,TGTGCCAGTAGTGAGATCTCTGGAAACACCATATATTTT
TRBD1,TRBJ1-3,NA,TRBV28,CASSLDRASGNTIYF,TGTGCCAGCAGTTTGGACAGGGCCTCTGGAAACACCATATATTTT
NA,TRBJ1-1,NA,TRBV9,CASSVGGSGIEAFF,TGTGCCAGCAGCGTAGGCGGGAGTGGTATTGAAGCTTTCTTT
NA,TRBJ2-7,few,TRBV20-1,CSGGRRYEQYF,TGCAGTGGGGGGAGGCGATACGAGCAGTACTTC
NA,TRBJ2-2,NA,TRBV24-1,CATSSRPGKSTGELFF,TGTGCCACCAGTTCCCGGCCAGGGAAGAGCACCGGGGAGCTGTTTTTT
NA,TRBJ1-4,NA,TRBV4-3,CASSRSETFNEKLFF,TGCGCCAGCAGCCGGTCAGAGACATTCAATGAAAAACTGTTTTTT
NA,TRBJ2-5,NA,TRBV3-1/TRBV3-2,CASSPRTNRPQETQYF,TGTGCCAGCAGCCCAAGGACTAACCGACCGCAAGAGACCCAGTACTTC
NA,TRBJ2-7,NA,TRBV5-1,CASSLVLDGTYEQYF,TGCGCCAGCAGTTTGGTTCTGGACGGGACCTACGAGCAGTACTTC
TRBD1,TRBJ2-5,NA,TRBV28,CASSFRLTGATDETQYF,TGTGCCAGCAGTTTTCGTCTTACAGGGGCCACCGATGAGACCCAGTACTTC
TRBD1,TRBJ2-6,NA,TRBV5-1,CASSRPFGTGDTGANVLTF,TGCGCCAGCAGCCGACCCTTCGGGACAGGGGATACTGGGGCCAACGTCCTGACTTTC
TRBD1,TRBJ2-7,NA,TRBV5-4,CASSHGGQGEEYEQYF,TGTGCCAGCAGCCATGGGGGACAGGGTGAAGAATACGAGCAGTACTTC
NA,TRBJ1-1,NA,TRBV6-5,CASRVVTDPNTEAFF,TGTGCCAGCAGGGTGGTCACAGACCCAAACACTGAAGCTTTCTTT
TRBD1,TRBJ2-7,once,TRBV28,CASSSMGQSRGYEQYF,TGTGCCAGCAGTTCAATGGGACAGTCAAGGGGCTACGAGCAGTACTTC
TRBD2,TRBJ2-1,NA,TRBV2,CASLPGTSGGGSYNEQFF,TGTGCCAGCCTACCCGGGACTAGCGGGGGGGGCTCCTACAATGAGCAGTTCTTC
TRBD1,TRBJ1-6,NA,TRBV30,CAWMETGHSPLHF,TGTGCCTGGATGGAGACAGGGCACTCACCCCTCCACTTT
TRBD2,TRBJ2-7,NA,TRBV3-1/TRBV3-2,CASSHREVPYEQYF,TGTGCCAGCAGCCACCGGGAGGTTCCCTACGAGCAGTACTTC
NA,TRBJ2-2,NA,TRBV29-1,CSGGDWNTGELFF,TGCAGCGGGGGTGACTGGAACACCGGGGAGCTGTTTTTT
TRBD1,TRBJ2-7,NA,TRBV25-1,CASSAPDRGLYEQYF,TGTGCCAGCAGTGCGCCGGACAGGGGACTCTACGAGCAGTACTTC
NA,TRBJ1-5,NA,TRBV9,CASSERHEEPQHF,TGTGCCAGCAGCGAGCGCCATGAAGAGCCCCAGCATTTT
NA,TRBJ2-7,NA,TRBV4-3,CASSQDWEASYEQYF,TGCGCCAGCAGCCAAGATTGGGAGGCGTCCTACGAGCAGTACTTC
TRBD1,TRBJ2-1,NA,TRBV5-4,CASRRTGSSYNEQFF,TGTGCCAGCAGGCGGACAGGGAGCTCCTACAATGAGCAGTTCTTC
TRBD1,TRBJ2-3,NA,TRBV7-9,CASSLGQATDTQYF,TGTGCCAGCAGCCTTGGACAGGCGACAGATACGCAGTATTTT
TRBD1,TRBJ1-6,NA,TRBV5-1,CASSLDGTGGYNSPLHF,TGCGCCAGCAGCTTAGACGGGACAGGGGGCTATAATTCACCCCTCCACTTT
TRBD2,TRBJ2-7,NA,TRBV5-6,CASSPIAGVGEQYF,TGTGCCAGCAGCCCGATAGCGGGAGTGGGGGAGCAGTACTTC
NA,TRBJ1-1,few,TRBV3-1/TRBV3-2,CASSQAGGFTEAFF,TGTGCCAGCAGCCAAGCGGGGGGATTCACTGAAGCTTTCTTT
NA,TRBJ2-2,NA,TRBV6-5,CASSTDFMVFF,TGTGCCAGCAGCACCGACTTTATGGTGTTTTTT
TRBD1,TRBJ2-2,NA,TRBV5-4,CASSRTPGQPNTGELFF,TGTGCCAGCAGCAGGACCCCGGGACAGCCGAACACCGGGGAGCTGTTTTTT
NA,TRBJ1-5,NA,TRBV28,CASRWAQNQPQHF,TGTGCCAGCAGGTGGGCCCAAAATCAGCCCCAGCATTTT
NA,TRBJ2-7,NA,TRBV6-2/TRBV6-3,CASSYGAGISYEQYF,TGTGCCAGCAGTTACGGGGCGGGGATCTCCTACGAGCAGTACTTC
TRBD1,TRBJ1-5,NA,TRBV28,CASTRVQGHSNQPQHF,TGTGCCAGCACGAGGGTACAGGGGCATAGCAATCAGCCCCAGCATTTT
TRBD2,TRBJ2-1,NA,TRBV10-3,CAISDSTSGRLSYNEQFF,TGTGCCATCAGTGATTCCACTAGCGGGAGGTTATCCTACAATGAGCAGTTCTTC
TRBD2,TRBJ2-1,NA,TRBV4-2,CASSLTSGGPKNEQFF,TGTGCCAGCAGCCTAACTAGCGGGGGGCCTAAGAATGAGCAGTTCTTC